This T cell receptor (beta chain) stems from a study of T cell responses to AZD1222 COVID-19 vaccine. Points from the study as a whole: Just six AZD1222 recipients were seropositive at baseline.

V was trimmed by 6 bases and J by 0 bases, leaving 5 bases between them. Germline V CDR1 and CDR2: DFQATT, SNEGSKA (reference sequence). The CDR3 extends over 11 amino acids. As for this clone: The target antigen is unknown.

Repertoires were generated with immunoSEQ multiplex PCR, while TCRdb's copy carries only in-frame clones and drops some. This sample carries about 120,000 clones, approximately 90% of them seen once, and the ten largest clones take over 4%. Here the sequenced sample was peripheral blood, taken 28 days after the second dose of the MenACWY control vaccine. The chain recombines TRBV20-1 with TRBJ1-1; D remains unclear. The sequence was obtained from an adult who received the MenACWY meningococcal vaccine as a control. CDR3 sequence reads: CSAIMNTEAFF. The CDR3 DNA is TGCAGTGCAATTATGAACACTGAAGCTTTCTTT.